The clone carrying this T cell receptor (beta chain) has just one count. Original processing notes: For nucleated cells, counts were estimated from reference gene primer amplification. The table came from immunoSEQ multiplex PCR; TCRdb's copy has only in-frame clones and leaves some out. V and J calls plus clone size are reproduced from that table; the DNA served to infer D and trimming. Of 300,000 to 400,000 clones listed, around 92% were seen once; the top ten hold about 3%. Seattle enrolled patients during active infection and tracked them longitudinally. The data are from a study of blood T cell repertoires in COVID-19. Across the study: The origin of the acute and convalescent COVID-19 samples was the United States, Italy and Spain.

V shed 7 bases and J 3 bases; nucleotides not matched to a gene: 5. This CDR3 is built from 12 residues. Looked up from germline, CDR1 is SQVTM and CDR2 is ANQGSEA. Material: peripheral blood. The rearrangement uses TRBV29-1 and TRBJ2-5; 7 bases align to TRBD1. This clonotype was sampled from a woman under 40 with COVID-19, enrolled during active disease. CDR3 amino acids: CSARDSKETQYF. As DNA, the CDR3 is TGCAGCGCCCGGGACAGCAAAGAGACCCAGTACTTC.